One and the same sample provided the 21 T cell receptor beta chains below, sequenced in a study of T-cell memory formation after mild COVID-19. TCRdb processed the 5' RACE reads anew with MiXCR; each CDR3 protein has one entry. Counted here are about 360,000 distinct CDR3 sequences, about an eighth occurring once; the ten biggest clones make up less than 25%. The sample taken for sequencing was PBMCs or a T cell subset sorted from them (not recorded which). The receptors here all came from a man younger than 35 who had mild COVID-19 (a few samples of this study predate the infection). Cell type and time point are not known.

This chain joins TRBV4-2 and TRBJ1-2; unclear D gene. Germline V gives CDR1 LGHNA, CDR2 YNFKEQ. The CDR3 has 16 residues. Trimming took 0 bases from V and 4 from J, leaving 15 bases between them. CDR3 DNA sequence: TGTGCCAGCAGCCAAGAACTGAGGTCATCAACCTATGGCTACACCTTC. This codes for CASSQELRSSTYGYTF.

Worth noting for this clonotype: A much bigger clone sits one base away, suggesting this may be a read error. The chain recombines TRBV29-1 with TRBJ2-3, with D perhaps TRBD1 (6 bases). CDR1 and CDR2 from the germline V gene are SQVTM and ANQGSEA. CDR3 size: 14 residues. V shed 1 base and J shed 11 bases, with 19 bases lying between them. CDR3: CSVEASGGFLGQYF. CDR3 DNA sequence: TGCAGCGTTGAAGCGTCTGGGGGCTTCTTAGGGCAGTATTTT.

This clonotype has more than one count but fewer than ten. The V and J genes are TRBV9 and TRBJ1-2; a possible D gene is TRBD1 (6 bases). Trimming cost V 0 bases and J 4 bases, with 13 bases left between them. Germline V gives CDR1 SGDLS, CDR2 YYNGEE. The CDR3 spans 15 residues. The CDR3 nucleotides read TGTGCCAGCAGCGTAGTGTCCCAGGGGACCTATGGCTACACCTTC. Its translation: CASSVVSQGTYGYTF. The full variable domain, in which reference TRBV9 and TRBJ1-2 provide the parts outside the CDR3, is DSGVTQTPKHLITATGQRVTLRCSPRSGDLSVYWYQQSLDQGLQFLIQYYNGEERAKGNILERFSAQQFPDLHSELNLSSLELGDSALYFCASSVVSQGTYGYTFGSGTRLTVV.

This chain connects TRBV5-1 to TRBJ2-3, with 9 positions matching TRBD2. V gave up 7 bases and J gave up 5 bases; unmatched junction bases: 8. Per germline, CDR1 SGHRS and CDR2 YFSETQ. The CDR3 totals 14 residues. CDR3: CASRAGGEGDTQYF. The CDR3 nucleotides read TGCGCCAGCCGTGCGGGAGGGGAGGGAGATACGCAGTATTTT.

The V call is TRBV4-1, the J call TRBJ1-6; D remains ambiguous. This CDR3 region has 15 residues. Germline loops: CDR1 MGHRA, CDR2 YSYEKL. The V gene lost 1 base and the J gene lost 9 bases, with 13 bases spanning the gap. DNA of the CDR3: TGCGCCAGCAGCCAAGCTCTTGGTGTTGGTTCACCCCTCCACTTT. Its translation: CASSQALGVGSPLHF.

The DNA for the CDR3 is TGTGCCAGCAGTCAACAGCGACATAATTCACCCCTCCACTTT. It codes for CASSQQRHNSPLHF. The genes are TRBV7-9 and TRBJ1-6; no firm D call. Germline assignment: CDR1 SEHNR and CDR2 FQNEAQ (reference sequence). V lost 6 bases and J lost 5, with 11 bases in between. CDR3 size: 14 residues.

This clonotype occurred a few times. The chain has TRBV7-9 and TRBJ2-3; TRBD2 matches 12 bases. The CDR3 is 16 residues long. The V gene end was trimmed by 5 bases and the J gene end by 6 bases; junction bases not matched to a gene: 9. Germline-derived CDR1 and CDR2 are SEHNR and FQNEAQ (reference sequence). CDR3 in amino acids: CASSPGLAGELDTQYF. CDR3 coding DNA: TGTGCCAGCAGCCCGGGACTAGCGGGCGAGCTGGATACGCAGTATTTT.

This clonotype was detected ten times or more. The gene calls are TRBV7-9 and TRBJ2-1; D is perhaps TRBD1 (6 bases). This CDR3 has 13 residues. V shed 5 bases and J shed 8 bases, with 13 bases lying between them. CDR1 is SEHNR, CDR2 FQNEAQ, per germline (reference sequence). The CDR3 sequence: CASSQQGWDEQFF. Written as DNA, the CDR3 is TGTGCCAGCAGCCAACAGGGATGGGATGAGCAGTTCTTC.

The J gene is TRBJ1-1, the V gene TRBV20-1; 8 bases fit TRBD1. Germline CDR1 is DFQATT and CDR2 is SNEGSKA (reference sequence). The ends lost 0 bases at V and 4 bases at J; junction bases unmatched: 4. The CDR3 extends over 14 amino acids. The CDR3 bases are TGCAGTGCTAGAGATACACAGGGGGGCACTGAAGCTTTCTTT. Its protein product is CSARDTQGGTEAFF.

The genes are TRBV24-1 and TRBJ2-1, with 9 bases identical to TRBD1. CDR1 KGHDR and CDR2 SFDVKD come from the germline V gene. The CDR3 length is 16 residues. V was clipped by 3 bases and J by 5 bases; unmatched bases: 7. CDR3 sequence: CATSDPDRGHHNEQFF. CDR3 DNA: TGTGCCACCAGTGATCCGGACAGGGGACACCACAATGAGCAGTTCTTC.

This clonotype was counted between two and nine times. The chain recombines TRBV30 with TRBJ2-1; 11 positions agree with TRBD2. Germline assignment: CDR1 GTSNPN and CDR2 SVGIG (reference sequence). Trimming cost V 7 bases and J 7 bases; bases outside gene matches: 12. This CDR3 is built from 15 residues. The CDR3 bases are TGTGCCTTACAGGGACTAGCGGTCCCCTGGAATGAGCAGTTCTTC. It encodes CALQGLAVPWNEQFF. Drawing the rest from reference TRBV30 and TRBJ2-1, the complete variable domain is SQTIHQWPATLVQPVGSPLSLECTVEGTSNPNLYWYRQAAGRGLQLLFYSVGIGQISSEVPQNLSASRPQDRQFILSSKKLLLSDSGFYLCALQGLAVPWNEQFFGPGTRLTVL.

This clonotype was picked up one time. V usage is TRBV12-3 or TRBV12-4 and J usage is TRBJ1-6; TRBD1 matches at 7 bases. This CDR3 contains 16 residues. V was clipped by 2 bases and J by 6 bases; unmatched bases: 7. The CDR3 reads CASSLKNRGFNSPLHF. CDR3 bases: TGTGCCAGCAGTTTAAAGAACAGGGGCTTTAATTCACCCCTCCACTTT.

This sequence joins TRBV7-2 and TRBJ1-5; 10 bases agree with TRBD1. Per the germline V gene, CDR1 is SGHTA and CDR2 is FQGNSA. This CDR3 contains 18 residues. V lost 0 bases to trimming and J lost 8 bases; unmatched junction nucleotides: 13. The CDR3 here is CASSLARDRGPGSEPQHF. Here the CDR3 DNA reads TGTGCCAGCAGCTTAGCCCGAGACAGGGGGCCCGGTAGTGAGCCCCAGCATTTT. Filled out from reference TRBV7-2 and TRBJ1-5, the complete variable domain reads GAGVSQSPSNKVTEKGKDVELRCDPISGHTALYWYRQSLGQGLEFLIYFQGNSAPDKSGLPSDRFSAERTGGSVSTLTIQRTQQEDSAVYLCASSLARDRGPGSEPQHFGDGTRLSIL.

The chain carries TRBV19 and TRBJ1-1; TRBD1 aligns across 7 bases. Germline loops: CDR1 LNHDA, CDR2 SQIVND (reference sequence). CDR3 length equals 14 residues. With 5 bases clipped from V and 0 bases from J, the junction kept 3 bases outside the gene matches. CDR3 residues: CASSQTGMNTEAFF. The CDR3 DNA is TGTGCCAGTAGTCAGACAGGGATGAACACTGAAGCTTTCTTT.

This clonotype was recorded a few times. CDR3 bases: TGCGCCAGCAGCCGAGGGGGCAGTGAAAAACTGTTTTTT. Protein: CASSRGGSEKLFF. The chain uses TRBV5-1 and TRBJ1-4; 7 bases fit TRBD1. This CDR3 contains 13 residues. After removal of 4 bases from V and 7 bases from J, the junction contained 4 bases not matched to a gene. CDR1 SGHRS and CDR2 YFSETQ come from the germline V gene.

This clonotype was counted between two and nine times. The chain recombines TRBV12-3 or TRBV12-4 with TRBJ2-1, with D possibly matching TRBD1 (5 bases). V was trimmed by 7 bases and J by 4 bases, leaving 23 bases between them. CDR3 length: 17 amino acids. The CDR3 here is CASTLRTMQGAYNEQFF. CDR3 nucleotides: TGTGCCAGCACCCTAAGGACAATGCAGGGCGCATACAATGAGCAGTTCTTC.

In this sample, this clonotype turned up a few times. The chain is built from TRBV20-1 and TRBJ1-1; D not certain. The germline V gene has CDR1 DFQATT and CDR2 SNEGSKA (reference sequence). The CDR3 is 14 amino acids. Deletions cut 1 base from V and 6 bases from J, with 15 bases between. CDR3 coding DNA: TGCAGTGCTAGAGTCCCGGGCTCTAGAGCTGAAGCTTTCTTT. It translates to CSARVPGSRAEAFF.

The V and J genes are TRBV7-6 and TRBJ2-7; 9 bases map to TRBD2. The V gene's germline CDR1 is SGHVS and CDR2 FNYEAQ. After removal of 5 bases from V and 6 bases from J, the junction contained 5 bases not matched to a gene. This CDR3 has 13 residues. This CDR3 is CASSPTTSGEQYV. The CDR3 region has the DNA TGTGCCAGCAGCCCGACGACTAGCGGCGAGCAGTACGTC.

This rearrangement joins TRBV10-3 to TRBJ2-2; tentatively, D is TRBD1 (5 bases). Germline V gene sequence: CDR1 ENHRY, CDR2 SYGVKD. The V end lost 5 bases, the J end lost 0 bases, and 16 bases lay between the germline ends. This CDR3 spans 17 amino acids. CDR3 loop: CAISFPSTEANTGELFF. The CDR3 DNA reads as TGTGCCATCAGTTTCCCATCGACAGAAGCGAACACCGGGGAGCTGTTTTTT.

CDR3 in amino acids: CASSPTFGNTEAFF. In DNA, the CDR3 is TGCGCCAGCAGCCCCACTTTCGGGAACACTGAAGCTTTCTTT. The V gene is TRBV4-3, the J gene TRBJ1-1; D not resolved. The CDR3 consists of 14 residues. Germline loops: CDR1 LGHNA, CDR2 YSLEER. Trimming took off 4 bases at V and 1 base at J, with 10 bases between the two ends.

CDR3 in DNA: TGTGCCAGCAGCAAACTAGCGGGGGGATTTTACAATGAGCAGTTCTTC. Its translation is CASSKLAGGFYNEQFF. The chain couples TRBV7-9 to TRBJ2-1; 12 nucleotides match TRBD2. The CDR3 consists of 16 residues. The germline V gene has CDR1 SEHNR and CDR2 FQNEAQ (reference sequence). J was trimmed by 4 bases and V by 5 bases; bases with no gene match: 6.